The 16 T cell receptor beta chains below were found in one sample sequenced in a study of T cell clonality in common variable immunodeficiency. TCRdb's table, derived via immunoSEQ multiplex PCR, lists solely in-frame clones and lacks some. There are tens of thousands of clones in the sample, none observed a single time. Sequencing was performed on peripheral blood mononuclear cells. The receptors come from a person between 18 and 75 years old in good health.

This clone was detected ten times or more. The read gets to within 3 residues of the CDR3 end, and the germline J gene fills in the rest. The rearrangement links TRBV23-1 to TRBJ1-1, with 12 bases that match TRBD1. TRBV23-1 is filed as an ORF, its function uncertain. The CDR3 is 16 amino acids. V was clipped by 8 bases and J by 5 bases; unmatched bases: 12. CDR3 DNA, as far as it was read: TGCGCCAGCGTATCCGGGACAGGGGGCATTGGTACTGAA. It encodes CASVSGTGGIGTE. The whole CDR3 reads CASVSGTGGIGTEAFF.

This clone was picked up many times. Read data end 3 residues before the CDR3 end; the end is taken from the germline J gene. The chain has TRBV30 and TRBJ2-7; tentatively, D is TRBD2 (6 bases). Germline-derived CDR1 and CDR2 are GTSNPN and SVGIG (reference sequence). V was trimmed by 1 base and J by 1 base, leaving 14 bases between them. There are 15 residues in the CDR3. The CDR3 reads CAWSEERLESYEQYF. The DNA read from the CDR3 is TGTGCCTGGAGTGAAGAGAGACTAGAATCCTACGAG.

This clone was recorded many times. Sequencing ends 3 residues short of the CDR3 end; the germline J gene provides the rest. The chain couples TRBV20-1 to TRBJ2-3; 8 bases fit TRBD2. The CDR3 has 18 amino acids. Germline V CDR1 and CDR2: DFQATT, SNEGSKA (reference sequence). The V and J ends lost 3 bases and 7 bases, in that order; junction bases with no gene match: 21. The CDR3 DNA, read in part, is TGCAGTGCTAGTGGGACAAGGGGCGCCGGGCTAGCGGGTTATACG. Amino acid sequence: CSASGTRGAGLAGYT. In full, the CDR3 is CSASGTRGAGLAGYTQYF.

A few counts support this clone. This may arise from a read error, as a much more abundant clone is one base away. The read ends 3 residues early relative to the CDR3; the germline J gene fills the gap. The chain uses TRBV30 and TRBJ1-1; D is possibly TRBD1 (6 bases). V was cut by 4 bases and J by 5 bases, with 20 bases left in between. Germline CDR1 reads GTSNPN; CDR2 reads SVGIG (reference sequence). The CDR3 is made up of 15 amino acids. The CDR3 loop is CAWKHEIGGGTEAFF. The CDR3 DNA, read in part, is TGTGCCTGGAAGCATGAGATAGGGGGGGGGACTGAA.

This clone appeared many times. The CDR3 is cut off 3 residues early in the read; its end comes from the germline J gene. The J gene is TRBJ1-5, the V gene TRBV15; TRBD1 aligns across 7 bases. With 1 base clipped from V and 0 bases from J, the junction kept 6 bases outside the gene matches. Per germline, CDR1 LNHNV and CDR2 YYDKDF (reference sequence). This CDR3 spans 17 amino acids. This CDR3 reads CATSRVRGQYSNQPQHF. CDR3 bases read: TGTGCCACCAGCAGAGTCCGGGGACAGTATAGCAATCAGCCC.

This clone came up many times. CDR3 loop: CASSWEGGGYGYTF. The DNA read from the CDR3 is TGTGCCAGCAGCTGGGAAGGGGGCGGCTATGGC. The V call is TRBV5-4, the J call TRBJ1-2; 7 bases fit TRBD1. Coverage ceases 3 residues before the CDR3 finishes, and the germline J gene fills in the end. Germline V gene sequence: CDR1 SGHNT, CDR2 YYREEE (reference sequence). J lost 4 bases, V lost 3 bases, and 6 bases had no gene match. This CDR3 region has 14 residues.

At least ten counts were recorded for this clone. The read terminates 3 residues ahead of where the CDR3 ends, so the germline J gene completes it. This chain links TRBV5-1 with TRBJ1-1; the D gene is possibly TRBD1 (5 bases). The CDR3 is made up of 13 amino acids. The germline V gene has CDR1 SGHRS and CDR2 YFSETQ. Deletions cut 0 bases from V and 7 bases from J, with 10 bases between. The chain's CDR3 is CASSLDTGDEAFF. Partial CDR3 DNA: TGCGCCAGCAGCTTGGATACAGGAGATGAA. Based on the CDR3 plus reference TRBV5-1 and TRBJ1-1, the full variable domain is KAGVTQTPRYLIKTRGQQVTLSCSPISGHRSVSWYQQTPGQGLQFLFEYFSETQRNKGNFPGRFSGRQFSNSRSEMNVSTLELGDSALYLCASSLDTGDEAFFGQGTRLTVV.

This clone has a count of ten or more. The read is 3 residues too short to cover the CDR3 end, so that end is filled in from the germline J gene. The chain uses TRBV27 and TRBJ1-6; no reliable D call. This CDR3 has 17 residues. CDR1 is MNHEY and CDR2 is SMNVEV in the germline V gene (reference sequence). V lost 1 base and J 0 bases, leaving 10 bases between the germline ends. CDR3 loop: CASSLLVASSYNSPLHF. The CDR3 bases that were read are TGTGCCAGCAGTTTATTGGTCGCTAGCTCCTATAATTCACCC.

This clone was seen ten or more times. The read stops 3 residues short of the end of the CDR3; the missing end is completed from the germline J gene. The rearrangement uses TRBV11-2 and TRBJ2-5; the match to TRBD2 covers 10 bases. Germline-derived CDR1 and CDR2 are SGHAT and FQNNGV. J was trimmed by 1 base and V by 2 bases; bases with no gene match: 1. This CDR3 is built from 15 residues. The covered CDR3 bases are TGTGCCAGCAGCTTACTAGCGGGGGTCCAAGAGACC. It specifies CASSLLAGVQET. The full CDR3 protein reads CASSLLAGVQETQYF. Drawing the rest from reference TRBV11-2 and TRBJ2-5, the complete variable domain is EAGVAQSPRYKIIEKRQSVAFWCNPISGHATLYWYQQILGQGPKLLIQFQNNGVVDDSQLPKDRFSAERLKGVDSTLKIQPAKLEDSAVYLCASSLLAGVQETQYFGPGTRLLVL.

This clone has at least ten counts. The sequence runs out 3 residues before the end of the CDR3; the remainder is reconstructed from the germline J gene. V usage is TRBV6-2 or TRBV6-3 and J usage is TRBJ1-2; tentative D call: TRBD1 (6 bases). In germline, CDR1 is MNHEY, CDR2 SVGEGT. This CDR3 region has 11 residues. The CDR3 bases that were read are TGTGCCAGCAGCGAACTAGGGGGA. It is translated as CASSELGG. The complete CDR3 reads CASSELGGYTF.

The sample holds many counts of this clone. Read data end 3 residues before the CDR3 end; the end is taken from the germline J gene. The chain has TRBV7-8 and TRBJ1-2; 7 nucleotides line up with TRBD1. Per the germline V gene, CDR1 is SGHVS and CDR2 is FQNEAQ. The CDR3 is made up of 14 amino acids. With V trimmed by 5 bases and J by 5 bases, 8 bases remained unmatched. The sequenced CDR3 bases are TGTGCCAGCAGCACTTCCGGACAGGCTTATGGC. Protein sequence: CASSTSGQAYG. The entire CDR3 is CASSTSGQAYGYTF.

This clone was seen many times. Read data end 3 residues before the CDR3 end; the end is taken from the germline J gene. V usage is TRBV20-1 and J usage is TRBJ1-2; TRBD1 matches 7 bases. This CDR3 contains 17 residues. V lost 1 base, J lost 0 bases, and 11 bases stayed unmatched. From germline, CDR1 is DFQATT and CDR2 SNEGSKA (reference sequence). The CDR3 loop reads CSARGPPDRTANYGYTF. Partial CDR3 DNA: TGCAGTGCTAGAGGCCCCCCGGACAGGACCGCTAACTATGGC.

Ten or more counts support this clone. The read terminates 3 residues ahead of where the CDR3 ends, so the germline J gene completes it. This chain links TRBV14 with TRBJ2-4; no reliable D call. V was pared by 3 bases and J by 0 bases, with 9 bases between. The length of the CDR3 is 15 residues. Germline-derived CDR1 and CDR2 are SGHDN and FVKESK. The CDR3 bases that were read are TGTGCCAGCAGCCACGAATCGGGAGCCAAAAACATT. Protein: CASSHESGAKNI. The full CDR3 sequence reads CASSHESGAKNIQYF. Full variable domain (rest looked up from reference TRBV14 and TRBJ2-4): EAGVTQFPSHSVIEKGQTVTLRCDPISGHDNLYWYRRVMGKEIKFLLHFVKESKQDESGMPNNRFLAERTGGTYSTLKVQPAELEDSGVYFCASSHESGAKNIQYFGAGTRLSVL.

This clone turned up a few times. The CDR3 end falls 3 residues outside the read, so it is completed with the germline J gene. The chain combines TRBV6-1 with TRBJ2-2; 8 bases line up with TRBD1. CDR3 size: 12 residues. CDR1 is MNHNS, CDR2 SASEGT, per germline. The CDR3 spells CASSGTGRPLFF. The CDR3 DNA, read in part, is TGTGCCAGCAGTGGGACAGGGAGGCCG.

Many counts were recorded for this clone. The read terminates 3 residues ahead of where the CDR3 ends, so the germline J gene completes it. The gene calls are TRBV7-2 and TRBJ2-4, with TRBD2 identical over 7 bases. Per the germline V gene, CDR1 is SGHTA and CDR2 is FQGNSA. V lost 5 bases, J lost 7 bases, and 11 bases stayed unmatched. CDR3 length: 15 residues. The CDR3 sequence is CASSREQLRGNIQYF. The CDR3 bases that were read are TGTGCCAGCAGCCGAGAACAGCTGCGGGGGAACATT.

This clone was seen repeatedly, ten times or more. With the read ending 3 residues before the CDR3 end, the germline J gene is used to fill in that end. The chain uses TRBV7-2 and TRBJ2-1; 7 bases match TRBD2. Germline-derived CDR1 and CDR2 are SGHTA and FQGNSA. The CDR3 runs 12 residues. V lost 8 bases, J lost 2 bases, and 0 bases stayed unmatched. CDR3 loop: CASGGAYNEQFF. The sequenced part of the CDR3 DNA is TGTGCCAGCGGGGGGGCCTACAATGAG. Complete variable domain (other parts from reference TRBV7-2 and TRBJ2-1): GAGVSQSPSNKVTEKGKDVELRCDPISGHTALYWYRQSLGQGLEFLIYFQGNSAPDKSGLPSDRFSAERTGGSVSTLTIQRTQQEDSAVYLCASGGAYNEQFFGPGTRLTVL.